This TCR beta chain appears in the sequencing data of a study of shared clonotypes between healthy human individuals. The wider study: With ages of 18 to 49, the donors were two women and a few men. Study-wide results and caveats: It was the non-shared clonotypes that had lower generation probabilities than clonotypes shared by all four donors. In general, naive subsets displayed greater estimated richness than memory subsets did.

Generated by immunoSEQ multiplex PCR, the TCRdb table keeps only in-frame clones and is missing some. The top ten clones hold around a tenth of a sample with a few hundred thousand clones, 74% of them seen once. CDR3 length: 17 amino acids. The germline V gene has CDR1 LNHDA and CDR2 SQIVND (reference sequence). V was pared by 5 bases and J by 0 bases, with 19 bases between. The study drew all its donors from Caucasian adults living in Nashville, Tennessee. Concerning this clone: Its antigen remains unidentified.

The chain couples TRBV19 to TRBJ1-1, with D perhaps TRBD1 (5 bases). This clonotype was obtained from a man between 25 and 39 years old in good health. Sequenced sample: memory CD4+ T cells sorted from blood. Subset denoted: CD45RA-negative fraction. The CDR3 here is CASSRPGTGTLNTEAFF. In nucleotides, the CDR3 is TGTGCCAGTAGTCGACCCGGGACGGGTACCCTGAACACTGAAGCTTTCTTT.